The TCR beta chain described here comes from a study of control samples from healthy donors and cancer patients. Produced via immunoSEQ multiplex PCR; TCRdb's table is partial and in-frame only. Among 120,000 or so clones listed, roughly 88% were seen once. Germline trimming cut 0 bases from V and 8 bases from J; bases unmatched to any gene: 10. Germline V gene data show CDR1 as LNHNV and CDR2 as YYDKDF (reference sequence). This CDR3 spans 17 amino acids. This TCR derives from a woman aged 60-70 years with lung cancer. The chain couples TRBV15 to TRBJ1-4; 9 nucleotides align to TRBD1. The sample was PBMCs. The CDR3 DNA reads as TGTGCCACCAGCAGAGATCCCGGACAGGGGACGAAAGAAAAACTGTTTTTT. Amino acids: CATSRDPGQGTKEKLFF.